This T cell receptor beta chain was profiled in a study of immune characterization of retroperitoneal liposarcoma. This clonotype is medium-sized. TCRdb reprocessed the PCR reads with MiXCR, giving one entry per CDR3 protein. Here the sample spans about 4,100 distinct CDR3 sequences, roughly 29% being singletons. The CDR3 is 14 amino acids. V lost 6 bases and J 4 bases, leaving 15 bases between the germline ends. The germline gives CDR1 MNHNS, CDR2 SASEGT. V usage is TRBV6-1 and J usage is TRBJ2-5; a possible D gene is TRBD1 (7 bases). Sequenced material: blood. The sequence was collected from a female donor with retroperitoneal liposarcoma. CDR3 sequence (DNA): TGTGCCAGCAGCGTGGCAGGGGGGACAGAGACCCAGTACTTC. It translates to CASSVAGGTETQYF.